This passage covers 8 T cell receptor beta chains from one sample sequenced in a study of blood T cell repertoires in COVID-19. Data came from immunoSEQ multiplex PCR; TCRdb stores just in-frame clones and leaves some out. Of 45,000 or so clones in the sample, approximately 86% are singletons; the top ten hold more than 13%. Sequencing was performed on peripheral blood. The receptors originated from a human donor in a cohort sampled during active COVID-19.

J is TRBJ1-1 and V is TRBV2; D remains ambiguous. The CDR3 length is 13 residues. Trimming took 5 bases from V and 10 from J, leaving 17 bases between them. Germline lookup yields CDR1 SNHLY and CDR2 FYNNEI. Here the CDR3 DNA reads TGTGCCAGCAGTCAAACGCGGGCAGTTGGAGCTTTCTTT. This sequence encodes CASSQTRAVGAFF.

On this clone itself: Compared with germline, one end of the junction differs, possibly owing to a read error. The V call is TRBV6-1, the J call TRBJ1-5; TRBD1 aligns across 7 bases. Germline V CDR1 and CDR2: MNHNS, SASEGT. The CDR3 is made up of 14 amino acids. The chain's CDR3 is CASREGGGREPQHF. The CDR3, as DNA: TGTGCCAGCAGAGAAGGAGGGGGCAGGGAGCCCCAGCATTTT.

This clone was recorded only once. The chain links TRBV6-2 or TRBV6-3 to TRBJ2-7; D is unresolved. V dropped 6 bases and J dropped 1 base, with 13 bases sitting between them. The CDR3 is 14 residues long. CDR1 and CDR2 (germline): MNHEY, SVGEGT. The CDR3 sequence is CASRPPTVSYEQYF. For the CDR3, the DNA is TGTGCCAGCAGGCCTCCGACTGTTTCCTACGAGCAGTACTTC.

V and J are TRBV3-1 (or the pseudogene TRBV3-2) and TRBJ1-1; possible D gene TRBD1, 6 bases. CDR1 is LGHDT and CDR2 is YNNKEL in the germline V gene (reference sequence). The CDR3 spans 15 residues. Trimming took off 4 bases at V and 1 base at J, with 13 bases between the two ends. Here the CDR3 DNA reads TGTGCCAGCAGCCCAAGAAGGACAGCGAACACTGAAGCTTTCTTT. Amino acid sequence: CASSPRRTANTEAFF.

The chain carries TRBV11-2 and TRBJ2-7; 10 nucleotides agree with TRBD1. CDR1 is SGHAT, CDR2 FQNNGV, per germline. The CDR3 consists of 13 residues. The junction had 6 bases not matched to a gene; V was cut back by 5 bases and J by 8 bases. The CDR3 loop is CASSIGQGVQQYF. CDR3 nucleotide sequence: TGTGCCAGCAGCATCGGACAGGGGGTCCAGCAGTACTTC.

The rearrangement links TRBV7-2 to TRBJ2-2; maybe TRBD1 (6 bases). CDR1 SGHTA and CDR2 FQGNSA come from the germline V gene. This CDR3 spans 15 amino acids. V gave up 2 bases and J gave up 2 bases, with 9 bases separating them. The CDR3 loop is CASSLRTANTGELFF. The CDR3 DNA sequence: TGTGCCAGCAGCTTAAGGACAGCCAACACCGGGGAGCTGTTTTTT.

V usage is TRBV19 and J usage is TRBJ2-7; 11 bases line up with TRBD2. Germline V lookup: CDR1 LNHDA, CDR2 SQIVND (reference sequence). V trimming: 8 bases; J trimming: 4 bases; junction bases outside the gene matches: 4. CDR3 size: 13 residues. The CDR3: CASQLAGGYEQYF. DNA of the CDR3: TGTGCCAGTCAGCTAGCGGGAGGATACGAGCAGTACTTC. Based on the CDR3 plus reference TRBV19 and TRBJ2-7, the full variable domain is DGGITQSPKYLFRKEGQNVTLSCEQNLNHDAMYWYRQDPGQGLRLIYYSQIVNDFQKGDIAEGYSVSREKKESFPLTVTSAQKNPTAFYLCASQLAGGYEQYFGPGTRLTVT.

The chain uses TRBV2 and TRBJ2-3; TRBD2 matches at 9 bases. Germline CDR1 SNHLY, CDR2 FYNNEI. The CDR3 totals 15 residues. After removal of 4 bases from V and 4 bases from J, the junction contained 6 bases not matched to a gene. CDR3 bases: TGTGCCAGCAGTGGTGCGGGGGGGCAGGCAGATACGCAGTATTTT. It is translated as CASSGAGGQADTQYF.